The clone carrying this T cell receptor (beta chain) has more than one count but fewer than ten. What it binds is not known. The source of the sample is a study of molecular identifiers for immune sequencing clone quantification. Study in general: Across replicate runs, RNA obtained from around 18,000 or 91,000 naive CD8 cells was divided into five, with four undergoing sequencing.

Study outcomes and limitations: Spiked TCR RNA from one Jurkat cell reportedly showed up when mixed among 850,000 to 1,000,000 naive cells.

This CDR3 is 14 amino acids long. V gave up 7 bases and J gave up 0 bases, with 10 bases separating them. TCRdb redid the calling of the PCR reads with MiXCR, one entry per CDR3 protein. The sample lists about 500,000 distinct CDR3 sequences; approximately 25% were seen once. The origin of this receptor is a human donor in good health. Some libraries in this study had Jurkat cell RNA spiked in. V and J are TRBV12-3 or TRBV12-4 and TRBJ1-5; unclear D gene. The sequenced material came from naive CD8+ T cells from blood, with Jurkat cell RNA spiked in. Subset: FACS-sorted CD8+CD4-CCR7+CD45RA+ naive T cells. The CDR3 loop is CASTSGNSNQPQHF. CDR3 bases: TGTGCCAGCACTTCCGGGAATAGCAATCAGCCCCAGCATTTT.